This TCR beta chain was identified in a study of cytomegalovirus exposure and HLA in healthy donors. This clone was counted only a few times. Profiled with immunoSEQ multiplex PCR; TCRdb holds only in-frame clones, not every one. The sample records roughly 200,000 clones, around 80% being singletons. Looked up from germline, CDR1 is SGHDN and CDR2 is FVKESK. This CDR3 is built from 13 residues. V was trimmed by 4 bases and J by 6 bases, leaving 13 bases between them. This chain links TRBV14 with TRBJ2-7; no clear D. This clonotype originated in a woman aged 25-40 years in good health and CMV-seronegative. The sequencing input was PBMCs. CDR3 amino acids: CASSLGRLAEQYF. The DNA for the CDR3 is TGTGCCAGCAGCCTAGGTCGACTCGCCGAGCAGTACTTC.